A selection of T cell receptor beta chains follows, all from one sample in a study of T cells in localized non-small cell lung cancer. Some clones are missing from TCRdb's copy, which holds only in-frame ones; the method was immunoSEQ multiplex PCR. Here the sample spans 45,000 to 70,000 clones, 75% to 90% being singletons. The starting material was peripheral blood, obtained before any cancer treatment. The source is a woman aged 40-69 years with stage I lung adenocarcinoma. CDR3s include the opening cysteine and the closing phenylalanine or tryptophan. A D gene is named only where the DNA matches it firmly.

D gene: TRBD2; J gene: TRBJ2-5; V gene: TRBV9; CDR3 protein: CASSVGISGSRETQYF
D gene: -; J gene: TRBJ2-1; V gene: TRBV21-1; CDR3 protein: CASSKAGLAGSERQFF
D gene: -; J gene: TRBJ2-3; V gene: TRBV7-2; CDR3 protein: CASSSYGADTQYF
D gene: -; J gene: TRBJ1-1; V gene: TRBV7-8; CDR3 protein: CASSLNSYTEAFF
D gene: TRBD2; J gene: TRBJ2-1; V gene: TRBV19; CDR3 protein: CASSSGGLPYNEQFF
D gene: -; J gene: TRBJ1-4; V gene: TRBV30; CDR3 protein: CAWSDSKGLFF
D gene: TRBD2; J gene: TRBJ2-3; V gene: TRBV6-4; CDR3 protein: CASSETSGGPTDTQYF
D gene: -; J gene: TRBJ1-1; V gene: TRBV19; CDR3 protein: CASRSLQNTEAFF
D gene: -; J gene: TRBJ1-4; V gene: TRBV10-2; CDR3 protein: CASSESRSSGTRRKLFF
D gene: TRBD1; J gene: TRBJ1-2; V gene: TRBV2; CDR3 protein: CASRKTGQEGGYTF
D gene: -; J gene: TRBJ2-1; V gene: TRBV2; CDR3 protein: CASSERNKQFF
D gene: TRBD1; J gene: TRBJ2-3; V gene: TRBV5-6; CDR3 protein: CASSVGQVSGTDTQYF
D gene: -; J gene: TRBJ2-7; V gene: TRBV6-5; CDR3 protein: CASSYWASSINEQYF
D gene: -; J gene: TRBJ1-2; V gene: TRBV21-1; CDR3 protein: CASSKDAFGRPNYGYTF
D gene: TRBD1; J gene: TRBJ1-2; V gene: TRBV30; CDR3 protein: CAWTRQGNESNGYTF
D gene: -; J gene: TRBJ1-4; V gene: TRBV6-1; CDR3 protein: CASSVLQGSTNEKLFF
D gene: TRBD1; J gene: TRBJ1-4; V gene: TRBV5-1; CDR3 protein: CASSFDLQGGANEKLFF
D gene: -; J gene: TRBJ2-3; V gene: TRBV6-1; CDR3 protein: CASSEGGLALTDTQYF
D gene: -; J gene: TRBJ2-6; V gene: TRBV9; CDR3 protein: CASSVDAVPAGANVLTF
D gene: TRBD1; J gene: TRBJ1-2; V gene: TRBV5-6; CDR3 protein: CASSFFTGGASYGYTF
D gene: -; J gene: TRBJ1-1; V gene: TRBV5-5; CDR3 protein: CASSLVGLRTEAFF
D gene: TRBD2; J gene: TRBJ2-1; V gene: TRBV7-6; CDR3 protein: CASSPRGGNYNEQFF
D gene: TRBD2; J gene: TRBJ2-3; V gene: TRBV30; CDR3 protein: CAWSSSGGSTDTQYF
D gene: TRBD1; J gene: TRBJ2-7; V gene: TRBV7-6; CDR3 protein: CASSLGRQGADIGEQYF
D gene: -; J gene: TRBJ2-7; V gene: TRBV6-5; CDR3 protein: CASSYGQPYEQYF
D gene: -; J gene: TRBJ2-7; V gene: TRBV5-1; CDR3 protein: CASSPGRGGLSYEQYF
D gene: TRBD2; J gene: TRBJ2-7; V gene: TRBV7-2; CDR3 protein: CASSTRGGFSYEQYF
D gene: TRBD2; J gene: TRBJ2-1; V gene: TRBV7-8; CDR3 protein: CASSFNPGLAGDNEQFF
D gene: -; J gene: TRBJ2-3; V gene: TRBV5-1; CDR3 protein: CASSWDVGRAKTDTQYF
D gene: -; J gene: TRBJ2-3; V gene: TRBV15; CDR3 protein: CATSRDITDTQYF
D gene: -; J gene: TRBJ2-7; V gene: TRBV5-1; CDR3 protein: CASSLADKVTYEQYF
D gene: TRBD1; J gene: TRBJ1-6; V gene: TRBV7-2; CDR3 protein: CASSLDLTGRNNSPLHF
D gene: -; J gene: TRBJ2-1; V gene: TRBV6-5; CDR3 protein: CASSRARNEQFF
D gene: TRBD1; J gene: TRBJ1-4; V gene: TRBV5-1; CDR3 protein: CASSFQGAGEKLFF
D gene: TRBD1; J gene: TRBJ2-2; V gene: TRBV30; CDR3 protein: CAWSPGTVNTGELFF
D gene: TRBD2; J gene: TRBJ2-1; V gene: TRBV5-1; CDR3 protein: CASSEVAGGGEQFF
D gene: TRBD1; J gene: TRBJ2-5; V gene: TRBV19; CDR3 protein: CASSLGQGVSVETQYF
D gene: TRBD2; J gene: TRBJ2-5; V gene: TRBV5-1; CDR3 protein: CASSQLAQETQYF